A single sample gave rise to the 29 T cell receptor beta chains below, sequenced in a study of blood T cell repertoires in COVID-19. Measured with immunoSEQ multiplex PCR; TCRdb has only the in-frame clones, and not every one. The sample comprises about 320,000 clones, approximately 88% of which are singletons, and 1.6% rests with the top ten. Specimen: peripheral blood. Receptors were obtained from a woman in her twenties or thirties with COVID-19, enrolled during active disease.

The genes are TRBV19 and TRBJ1-2; D perhaps matches TRBD1 (5 bases). CDR1 is LNHDA and CDR2 is SQIVND in the germline V gene (reference sequence). The CDR3 has 14 residues. Trimming pared 1 base from V and 4 bases from J, leaving 10 bases between. CDR3: CASSIAGNGYGYTF. DNA of the CDR3: TGTGCCAGTAGTATAGCAGGGAACGGCTATGGCTACACCTTC. Full variable domain (remainder filled in from reference TRBV19 and TRBJ1-2): DGGITQSPKYLFRKEGQNVTLSCEQNLNHDAMYWYRQDPGQGLRLIYYSQIVNDFQKGDIAEGYSVSREKKESFPLTVTSAQKNPTAFYLCASSIAGNGYGYTFGSGTRLTVV.

In nucleotides, the CDR3 is TGTGCCAGCAGCCCCCGCTCTAGCGGGGGGGTAGATACGCAGTATTTT. Translating it yields CASSPRSSGGVDTQYF. V is TRBV7-2 and J is TRBJ2-3; 12 nucleotides match TRBD2. V dropped 5 bases and J dropped 5; count of bases not matched to a gene: 8. Germline V gene data show CDR1 as SGHTA and CDR2 as FQGNSA. This CDR3 is built from 16 residues.

The chain uses TRBV5-6 and TRBJ1-2; perhaps TRBD1 as D (6 bases). The CDR3 covers 13 residues. V was clipped by 4 bases and J by 3 bases, with 10 bases between them. CDR1 and CDR2 (germline): SGHDT, YYEEEE. CDR3 nucleotide sequence: TGTGCCAGCAGCGCCAGGGGCCACTATGGCTACACCTTC. It codes for CASSARGHYGYTF.

The V call is TRBV2, the J call TRBJ2-7; 7 bases match TRBD1. Germline trimming cut 6 bases from V and 5 bases from J; bases unmatched to any gene: 16. Germline V gives CDR1 SNHLY, CDR2 FYNNEI. The CDR3 totals 16 residues. The CDR3 DNA follows: TGTGCCAGCAGCCCGGGCTGGGGACAGATCGCGAACGAGCAGTACGTC. Translation: CASSPGWGQIANEQYV.

J is TRBJ1-1 and V is TRBV30; 9 positions match TRBD1. The J segment lost 6 bases and the V segment lost 4 bases, leaving 3 bases of the junction unmatched. The CDR3 is made up of 12 amino acids. Germline lookup yields CDR1 GTSNPN and CDR2 SVGIG (reference sequence). CDR3 sequence: CAWKQGAPEAFF. DNA for the CDR3: TGTGCCTGGAAACAGGGGGCGCCTGAAGCTTTCTTT.

The rearrangement uses TRBV7-8 and TRBJ2-1; a possible D gene is TRBD1 (6 bases). Germline CDR1 SGHVS, CDR2 FQNEAQ. The CDR3 contains 15 residues. V lost 7 bases, J lost 6 bases, and 19 bases lay in between. The CDR3 loop is CASIGGRGPANEQFF. CDR3 nucleotides: TGTGCCAGCATCGGTGGCAGGGGCCCCGCCAATGAGCAGTTCTTC.

The chain combines TRBV7-3 with TRBJ1-1; D ambiguous. The CDR3 runs 13 residues. Germline-derived CDR1 and CDR2 are SGHTA and FQGTGA. V was shortened by 4 bases and J by 1 base, with 7 bases between the two germline ends. CDR3 DNA: TGTGCCAGCAGCTCCGGTAGGAACACTGAAGCTTTCTTT. It specifies CASSSGRNTEAFF.

This chain uses TRBV11-1 with TRBJ2-2; D is unclear. Germline V gene sequence: CDR1 SGHAT, CDR2 FQDESV (reference sequence). This CDR3 is built from 14 residues. Trimming removed 1 base at V and 6 bases at J, with 9 bases between. The chain's CDR3 is CASSLVTFSGELFF. CDR3 coding DNA: TGTGCCAGCAGCTTAGTTACTTTTTCCGGGGAGCTGTTTTTT.

The chain carries TRBV10-3 and TRBJ2-1; 8 nucleotides match TRBD2. The J segment lost 6 bases and the V segment lost 6 bases, leaving 10 bases of the junction unmatched. CDR1 and CDR2 from the germline V gene are ENHRY and SYGVKD. CDR3 size: 15 residues. CDR3 nucleotides: TGTGCCATCAGAGAGAGCGGGGGCCCCGCCAATGAGCAGTTCTTC. This translates into CAIRESGGPANEQFF.

The chain recombines TRBV19 with TRBJ2-1; 7 nucleotides align to TRBD2. Germline CDR1 LNHDA, CDR2 SQIVND (reference sequence). The CDR3 has 15 amino acids. V shed 3 bases, J shed 2 bases, and the junction held 4 bases outside the gene matches. DNA of the CDR3: TGTGCCAGTAGTATTTCGCGGGGGACCTACAATGAGCAGTTCTTC. Residues: CASSISRGTYNEQFF.

The chain is built from TRBV6-1 and TRBJ1-1; TRBD1 aligns across 9 bases. The CDR3 is made up of 13 amino acids. V lost 2 bases, J lost 11 bases, and 6 bases stayed unmatched. Germline V gene sequence: CDR1 MNHNS, CDR2 SASEGT. The CDR3: CASSESWDRVAFF. CDR3 DNA sequence: TGTGCCAGCAGTGAATCCTGGGACAGGGTGGCTTTCTTT.

This clone was observed a single time. This chain connects TRBV2 to TRBJ1-1; TRBD1 matches at 8 bases. The CDR3 consists of 13 residues. CDR1 SNHLY and CDR2 FYNNEI come from the germline V gene. V shed 6 bases and J 7 bases; nucleotides not matched to a gene: 7. The chain's CDR3 is CASSGQGVGEAFF. For the CDR3, the DNA is TGTGCCAGCAGCGGACAGGGTGTCGGTGAAGCTTTCTTT.

This sequence joins TRBV19 and TRBJ2-7; TRBD2 agrees at 7 bases. The CDR3 totals 14 residues. Germline lookup yields CDR1 LNHDA and CDR2 SQIVND (reference sequence). J gave up 5 bases and V 6 bases, and 10 bases lay outside the gene matches. The CDR3 loop is CASSPGPGGHEQYV. DNA of the CDR3: TGTGCCAGTAGCCCCGGACCGGGAGGCCACGAGCAGTACGTC.

This clone showed up just once. The chain couples TRBV5-1 to TRBJ1-3; 9 bases map to TRBD1. The CDR3 extends over 15 amino acids. Germline values: CDR1 SGHRS, CDR2 YFSETQ. With V trimmed by 4 bases and J by 4 bases, 6 bases remained unmatched. CDR3 nucleotide sequence: TGCGCCAGCAGCCTCGACAGGGGGACGGGAAACACCATATATTTT. Its protein is CASSLDRGTGNTIYF.

The chain joins TRBV6-5 to TRBJ1-1; D is ambiguous. Germline CDR1 is MNHEY and CDR2 is SVGAGI. The CDR3 has 14 residues. The V end lost 7 bases, the J end lost 4 bases, and 16 bases lay between the germline ends. CDR3 residues: CASKGRGKGTEAFF. Written as DNA, the CDR3 is TGTGCCAGCAAAGGACGAGGGAAGGGCACTGAAGCTTTCTTT.

The chain couples TRBV6-2 or TRBV6-3 to TRBJ1-1; D might be TRBD1 (5 bases). The CDR3 is 13 residues long. V was shortened by 2 bases and J by 6 bases, with 10 bases between the two germline ends. Germline loops: CDR1 MNHEY, CDR2 SVGEGT. The CDR3 region is CASSYLGLSEAFF. CDR3 DNA sequence: TGTGCCAGCAGTTACCTGGGACTCTCTGAAGCTTTCTTT.

V gene TRBV2 combines with J gene TRBJ1-6; weak D call: TRBD1 (5 bases). CDR3 length: 12 residues. The V gene's germline CDR1 is SNHLY and CDR2 FYNNEI. Trimming removed 5 bases at V and 10 bases at J, with 9 bases between. CDR3 bases: TGTGCCAGCAGTCTTGACAGCTCACCCCTCCACTTT. This encodes CASSLDSSPLHF.

This clone was picked up one time. The genes are TRBV28 and TRBJ1-6; D is unresolved. The CDR3 consists of 16 residues. Germline V gene data show CDR1 as MDHEN and CDR2 as SYDVKM. Trimming stripped 2 bases from V and 0 bases from J, with 8 bases between. CDR3 DNA sequence: TGTGCCAGCAGTTTAAATGTCTTCTCCTATAATTCACCCCTCCACTTT. Translation: CASSLNVFSYNSPLHF.

J is TRBJ2-7 and V is TRBV15; tentative D call: TRBD1 (6 bases). The germline CDR1 and CDR2 sequences are LNHNV and YYDKDF (reference sequence). The CDR3 totals 13 residues. V lost 2 bases and J 5 bases, leaving 10 bases between the germline ends. DNA for the CDR3: TGTGCCACCAGCAGACAGGGGCGGAACGAGCAGTACGTC. It is translated as CATSRQGRNEQYV.

In this sample, this clone turned up a few times. The V gene is TRBV5-4, the J gene TRBJ2-2; D possibly corresponds to TRBD1 (6 bases). The CDR3 runs to 15 residues. Germline CDR1 reads SGHNT; CDR2 reads YYREEE (reference sequence). Trimming took off 1 base at V and 6 bases at J, with 13 bases between the two ends. The CDR3 nucleotides are TGTGCCAGCAGCTTGATGGGGGCGCTCTCCGGGGAGCTGTTTTTT. Its protein is CASSLMGALSGELFF.

DNA for the CDR3: TGTGCCAGCAGCTTACGGGGAGGGGAGACTGAAGCTTTCTTT. Encoded protein: CASSLRGGETEAFF. The rearrangement links TRBV11-3 to TRBJ1-1; a weak D match, TRBD1 (5 bases). The CDR3 has 14 amino acids. V shed 2 bases and J shed 5 bases, with 12 bases lying between them. Germline V gives CDR1 SGHNT, CDR2 YENEEA.

V gene TRBV6-1 combines with J gene TRBJ2-1, with D possibly being TRBD1 (7 bases). The CDR3 covers 16 residues. With 6 bases removed from V and 8 bases from J, the gap between germline ends came to 23 bases. CDR1 MNHNS and CDR2 SASEGT come from the germline V gene. CDR3 bases: TGTGCCAGCAGCGAAAATGTAGGGGGCGGCGGGGATGAGCAGTTCTTC. Translation: CASSENVGGGGDEQFF.

The CDR3 protein is CATRGEYNSPLHF. As DNA, the CDR3 is TGTGCGACCAGGGGGGAGTATAATTCACCCCTCCACTTT. The chain joins TRBV2 to TRBJ1-6; 7 bases are shared with TRBD1. CDR1 and CDR2 (germline): SNHLY, FYNNEI. The CDR3 is made up of 13 amino acids.

This clone was found once. The V call is TRBV6-5, the J call TRBJ1-2; TRBD1 is a possible D gene (6 bases). The germline V gene encodes CDR1 MNHEY and CDR2 SVGAGI. This CDR3 has 16 residues. V lost 4 bases, J lost 2 bases, and 17 bases lay in between. The CDR3 loop reads CASSWGGGNGNYGYTF. The CDR3 nucleotides read TGTGCCAGCAGTTGGGGGGGCGGAAACGGGAACTATGGCTACACCTTC.

Concerning this clone itself: Other DNA sequences in this sample translate to the same CDR3. V is TRBV18 and J is TRBJ2-7, with TRBD2 matching over 7 bases. The ends lost 3 bases at V and 4 bases at J; junction bases unmatched: 0. From germline, CDR1 is KGHSH and CDR2 LQKENI. The CDR3 sequence is 12 residues long. CDR3 nucleotides: TGTGCCAGCTCACCGGGAGGGTACGAGCAGTACTTC. It specifies CASSPGGYEQYF.

V gene TRBV9 combines with J gene TRBJ1-3; 7 bases are shared with TRBD1. Trimming took 0 bases from V and 2 from J; bases not matched to a gene: 2. The CDR3 is made up of 15 amino acids. Germline CDR1 is SGDLS and CDR2 is YYNGEE. CDR3 residues: CASSVEGAAGNTIYF. DNA of the CDR3: TGTGCCAGCAGCGTAGAGGGGGCGGCTGGAAACACCATATATTTT. The full variable domain, its missing parts supplied by reference TRBV9 and TRBJ1-3, is DSGVTQTPKHLITATGQRVTLRCSPRSGDLSVYWYQQSLDQGLQFLIQYYNGEERAKGNILERFSAQQFPDLHSELNLSSLELGDSALYFCASSVEGAAGNTIYFGEGSWLTVV.

The chain uses TRBV28 and TRBJ1-1; D gene unclear. The CDR3 totals 13 residues. Trimming removed 6 bases at V and 0 bases at J, with 8 bases between. Germline V CDR1 and CDR2: MDHEN, SYDVKM. CDR3 amino acids: CASSFTVNTEAFF. CDR3 coding DNA: TGTGCCAGCAGCTTCACGGTGAACACTGAAGCTTTCTTT.

This chain connects TRBV12-3 or TRBV12-4 to TRBJ1-5; D not resolved. The CDR3 has 12 amino acids. V was clipped by 6 bases and J by 7 bases, with 10 bases between them. The CDR3 sequence is CASRTAAQPQHF. The CDR3 DNA is TGTGCCAGCAGAACAGCAGCCCAGCCCCAGCATTTT.

Note on this clone: At one end, the junction sequence differs from germline, possibly due to a read error. The V and J genes are TRBV28 and TRBJ2-2; D is perhaps TRBD1 (6 bases). Germline V gene lookup returns CDR1 MDHEN and CDR2 SYDVKM. This CDR3 has 14 amino acids. This CDR3 reads CASKGHTKTGELFF. The CDR3 DNA follows: TGTGCCAGCAAGGGACATACGAAGACCGGGGAGCTGTTTTTT.